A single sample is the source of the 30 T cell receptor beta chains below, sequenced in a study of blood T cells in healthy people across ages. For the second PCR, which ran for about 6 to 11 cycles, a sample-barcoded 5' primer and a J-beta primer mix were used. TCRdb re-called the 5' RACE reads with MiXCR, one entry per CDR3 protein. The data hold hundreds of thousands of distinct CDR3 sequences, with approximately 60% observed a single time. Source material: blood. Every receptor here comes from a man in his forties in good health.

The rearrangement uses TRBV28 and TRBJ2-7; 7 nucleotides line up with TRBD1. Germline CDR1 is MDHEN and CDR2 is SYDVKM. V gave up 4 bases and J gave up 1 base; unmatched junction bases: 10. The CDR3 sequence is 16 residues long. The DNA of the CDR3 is TGTGCCAGCAGTTCAACTCGACAGGGCCCTTCCTACGAGCAGTACTTC. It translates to CASSSTRQGPSYEQYF.

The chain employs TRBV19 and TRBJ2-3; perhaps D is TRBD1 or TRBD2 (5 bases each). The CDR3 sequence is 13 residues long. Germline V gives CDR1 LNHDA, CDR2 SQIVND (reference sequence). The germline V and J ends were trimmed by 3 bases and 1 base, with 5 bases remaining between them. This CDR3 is CASSMGGTDTQYF. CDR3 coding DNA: TGTGCCAGTAGTATGGGGGGCACAGATACGCAGTATTTT.

The CDR3 region has the DNA TGTGCCAGCAGACGTAAACGGGGAATTGGCACAGATACGCAGTATTTT. It specifies CASRRKRGIGTDTQYF. V usage is TRBV28 and J usage is TRBJ2-3, with D possibly matching TRBD2 (5 bases). The length of the CDR3 is 16 residues. V was cut by 6 bases and J by 1 base, with 17 bases left in between. Germline values: CDR1 MDHEN, CDR2 SYDVKM.

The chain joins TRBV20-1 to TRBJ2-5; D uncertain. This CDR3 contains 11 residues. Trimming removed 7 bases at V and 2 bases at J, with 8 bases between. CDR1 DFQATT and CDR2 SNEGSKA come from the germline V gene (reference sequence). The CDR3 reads CSDVYQETQYF. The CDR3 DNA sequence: TGCAGTGACGTATATCAAGAGACCCAGTACTTC.

CDR3 nucleotides: TGTGCCACCAGCCCTGGAGAGGGCTACGAGCAGTACTTC. This codes for CATSPGEGYEQYF. The chain is built from TRBV27 and TRBJ2-7; possible D gene TRBD2, 5 bases. The V end lost 10 bases, the J end lost 3 bases, and 16 bases lay between the germline ends. The CDR3 is made up of 13 amino acids. From germline, CDR1 is MNHEY and CDR2 SMNVEV (reference sequence).

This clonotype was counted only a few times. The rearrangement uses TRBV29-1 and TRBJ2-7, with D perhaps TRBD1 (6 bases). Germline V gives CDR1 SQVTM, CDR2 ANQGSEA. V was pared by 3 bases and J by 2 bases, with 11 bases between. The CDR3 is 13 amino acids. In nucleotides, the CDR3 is TGCAGCGTTGAGAGGGACATCCCCTACGAGCAGTACTTC. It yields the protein CSVERDIPYEQYF.

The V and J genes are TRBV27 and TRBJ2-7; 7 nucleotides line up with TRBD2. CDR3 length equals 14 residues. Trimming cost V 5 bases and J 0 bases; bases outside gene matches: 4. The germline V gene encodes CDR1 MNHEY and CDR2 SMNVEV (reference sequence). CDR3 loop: CASSRDYYSYEQYF. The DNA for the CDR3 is TGTGCCAGCAGTAGGGACTACTACTCCTACGAGCAGTACTTC.

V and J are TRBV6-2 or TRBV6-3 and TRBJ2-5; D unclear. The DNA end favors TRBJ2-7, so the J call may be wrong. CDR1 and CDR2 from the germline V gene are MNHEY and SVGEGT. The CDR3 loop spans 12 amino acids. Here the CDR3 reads CASSYASYEQYF. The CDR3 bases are TGTGCCAGCAGTTACGCCTCCTACGAGCAGTACTTC.

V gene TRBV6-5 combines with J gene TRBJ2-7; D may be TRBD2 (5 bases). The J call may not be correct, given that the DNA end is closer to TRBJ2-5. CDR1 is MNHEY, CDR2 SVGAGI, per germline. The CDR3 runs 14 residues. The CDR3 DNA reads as TGTGCCAGCAGTTACGAAGCGGAGACAGAGACCCAGTACTTC. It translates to CASSYEAETETQYF.

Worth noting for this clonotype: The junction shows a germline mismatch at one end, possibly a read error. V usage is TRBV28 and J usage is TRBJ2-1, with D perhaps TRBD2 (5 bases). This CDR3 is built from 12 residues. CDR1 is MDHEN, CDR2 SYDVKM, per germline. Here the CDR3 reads CASSIEGNQQFF. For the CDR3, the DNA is TGTGCCAGCAGTATTGAGGGCAATCAGCAGTTCTTC. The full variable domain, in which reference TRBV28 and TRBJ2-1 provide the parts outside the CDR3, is DVKVTQSSRYLVKRTGEKVFLECVQDMDHENMFWYRQDPGLGLRLIYFSYDVKMKEKGDIPEGYSVSREKKERFSLILESASTNQTSMYLCASSIEGNQQFFGPGTRLTVL.

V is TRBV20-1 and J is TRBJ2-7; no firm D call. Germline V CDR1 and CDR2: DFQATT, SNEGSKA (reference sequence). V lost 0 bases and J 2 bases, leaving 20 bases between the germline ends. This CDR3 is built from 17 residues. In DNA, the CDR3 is TGCAGTGCTAGAGACCAGCCACTCGACGGGTTCGCCTACGAGCAGTACTTC. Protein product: CSARDQPLDGFAYEQYF.

CDR3 coding DNA: TGTGCCATCAGTTCTGGGGGTAGCGGGGGGACAGATACGCAGTATTTT. This gives the protein CAISSGGSGGTDTQYF. V is TRBV10-3 and J is TRBJ2-3, with 10 bases aligning to TRBD2. The length of the CDR3 is 16 residues. J gave up 3 bases and V 5 bases, and 8 bases lay outside the gene matches. The germline gives CDR1 ENHRY, CDR2 SYGVKD.

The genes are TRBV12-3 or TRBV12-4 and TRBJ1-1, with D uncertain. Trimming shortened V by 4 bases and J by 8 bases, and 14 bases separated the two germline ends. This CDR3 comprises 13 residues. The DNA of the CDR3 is TGTGCCAGCAGTTCGGGCCTTATGTTAGAAGCTTTCTTT. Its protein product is CASSSGLMLEAFF.

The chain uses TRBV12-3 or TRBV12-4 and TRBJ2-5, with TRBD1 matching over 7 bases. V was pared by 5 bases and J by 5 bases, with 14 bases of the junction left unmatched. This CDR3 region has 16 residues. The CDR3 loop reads CASSPGTAPLGETQYF. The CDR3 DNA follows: TGTGCCAGCAGTCCAGGGACAGCGCCGTTGGGGGAGACCCAGTACTTC.

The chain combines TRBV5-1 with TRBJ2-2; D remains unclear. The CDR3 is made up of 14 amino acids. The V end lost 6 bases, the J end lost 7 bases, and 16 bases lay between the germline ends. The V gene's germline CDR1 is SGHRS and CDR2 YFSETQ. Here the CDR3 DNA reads TGCGCCAGCACCTCCGAGTTTGGTGTCGGGGAGCTGTTTTTT. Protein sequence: CASTSEFGVGELFF.

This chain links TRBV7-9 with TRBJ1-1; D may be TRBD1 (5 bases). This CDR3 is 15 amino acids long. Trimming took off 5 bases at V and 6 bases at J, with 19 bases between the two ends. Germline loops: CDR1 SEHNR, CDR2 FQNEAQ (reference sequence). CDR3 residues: CASSNGNQGGAEAFF. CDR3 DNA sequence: TGTGCCAGCAGCAACGGTAACCAGGGAGGAGCTGAAGCTTTCTTT.

The CDR3 DNA sequence: TGTGCCAGCAGCCAAGCCCGCCAGCGTCTCTATGGCTACACCTTC. This translates into CASSQARQRLYGYTF. This sequence joins TRBV3-1 and TRBJ1-2; D unclear. V was shortened by 1 base and J by 4 bases, with 13 bases between the two germline ends. Germline V gene data show CDR1 as LGHDT and CDR2 as YNNKEL (reference sequence). The CDR3 covers 15 residues.

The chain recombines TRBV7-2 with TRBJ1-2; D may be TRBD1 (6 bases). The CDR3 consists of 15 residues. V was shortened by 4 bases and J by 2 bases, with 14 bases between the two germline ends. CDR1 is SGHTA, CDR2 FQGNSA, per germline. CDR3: CASSYNRALNYGYTF. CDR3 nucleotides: TGTGCCAGCAGCTACAACAGGGCCTTGAACTATGGCTACACCTTC.

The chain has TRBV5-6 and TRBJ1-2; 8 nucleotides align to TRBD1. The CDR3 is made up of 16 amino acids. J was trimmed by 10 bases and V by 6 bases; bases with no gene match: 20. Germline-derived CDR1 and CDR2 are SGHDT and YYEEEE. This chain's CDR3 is CASTQLGAGGALDYTF. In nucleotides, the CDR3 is TGTGCCAGCACTCAACTGGGGGCAGGGGGCGCGTTAGACTACACCTTC.

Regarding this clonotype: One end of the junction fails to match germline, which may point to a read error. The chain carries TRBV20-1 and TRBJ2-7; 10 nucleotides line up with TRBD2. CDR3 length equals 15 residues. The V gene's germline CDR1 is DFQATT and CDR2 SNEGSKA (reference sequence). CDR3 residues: CSARRGLAGAYEQYF. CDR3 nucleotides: TGCAGTGCTAGGAGGGGCCTAGCGGGAGCCTATGAGCAGTACTTC.

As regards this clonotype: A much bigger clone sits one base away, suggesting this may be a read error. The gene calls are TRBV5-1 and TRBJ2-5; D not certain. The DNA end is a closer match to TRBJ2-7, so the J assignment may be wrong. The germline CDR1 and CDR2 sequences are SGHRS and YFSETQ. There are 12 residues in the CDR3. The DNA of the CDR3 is TGCGCCAGCAGCTTGGACGGGTGCGAGCAGTACTTC. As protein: CASSLDGCEQYF.

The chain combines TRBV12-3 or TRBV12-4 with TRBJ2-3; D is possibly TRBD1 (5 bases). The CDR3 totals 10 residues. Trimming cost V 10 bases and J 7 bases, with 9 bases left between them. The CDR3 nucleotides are TGTGCCATCAAGGGGTATACGCAGTATTTT. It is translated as CAIKGYTQYF.

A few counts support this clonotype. CDR3 bases: TGTGCCAGCAGCAGACGGTTAGCGGGAGTAAATGAGCAGTTCTTC. Its translation is CASSRRLAGVNEQFF. The V call is TRBV7-3, the J call TRBJ2-1; 9 bases align to TRBD2. The CDR3 is made up of 15 amino acids. Germline V CDR1 and CDR2: SGHTA, FQGTGA. V gave up 5 bases and J gave up 7 bases; unmatched junction bases: 9.

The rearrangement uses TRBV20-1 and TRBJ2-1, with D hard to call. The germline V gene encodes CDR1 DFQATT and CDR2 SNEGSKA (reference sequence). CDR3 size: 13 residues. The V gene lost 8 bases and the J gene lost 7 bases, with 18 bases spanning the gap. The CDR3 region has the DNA TGCAGTACCCTCGGGCAGCCTGGGAATGAGCAGTTCTTC. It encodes CSTLGQPGNEQFF.

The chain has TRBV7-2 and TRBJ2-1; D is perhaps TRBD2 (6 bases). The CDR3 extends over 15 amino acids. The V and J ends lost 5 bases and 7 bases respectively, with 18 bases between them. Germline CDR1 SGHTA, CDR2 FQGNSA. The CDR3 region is CASSPYGGVVNEQFF. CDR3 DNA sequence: TGTGCCAGCAGCCCCTACGGGGGAGTAGTTAATGAGCAGTTCTTC.

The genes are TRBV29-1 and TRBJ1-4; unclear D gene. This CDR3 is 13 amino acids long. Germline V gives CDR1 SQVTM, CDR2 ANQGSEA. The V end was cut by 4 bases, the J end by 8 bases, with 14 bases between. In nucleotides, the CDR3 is TGCAGCGTTGTTGGGGAGGGTGCGGAAAAACTGTTTTTT. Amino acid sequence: CSVVGEGAEKLFF.

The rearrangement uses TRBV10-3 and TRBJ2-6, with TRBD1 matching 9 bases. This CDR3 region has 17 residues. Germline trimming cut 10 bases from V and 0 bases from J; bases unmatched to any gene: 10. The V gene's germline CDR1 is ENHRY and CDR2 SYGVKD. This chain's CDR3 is CATRTGQGNSGANVLTF. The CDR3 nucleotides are TGTGCCACTCGAACCGGACAGGGGAACTCTGGGGCCAACGTCCTGACTTTC.

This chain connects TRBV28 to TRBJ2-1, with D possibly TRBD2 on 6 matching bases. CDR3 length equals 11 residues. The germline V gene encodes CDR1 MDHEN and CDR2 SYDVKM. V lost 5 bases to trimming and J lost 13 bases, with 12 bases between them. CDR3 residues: CASSKSGHQFF. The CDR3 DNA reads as TGTGCCAGCAGTAAGAGCGGGCACCAGTTCTTC.

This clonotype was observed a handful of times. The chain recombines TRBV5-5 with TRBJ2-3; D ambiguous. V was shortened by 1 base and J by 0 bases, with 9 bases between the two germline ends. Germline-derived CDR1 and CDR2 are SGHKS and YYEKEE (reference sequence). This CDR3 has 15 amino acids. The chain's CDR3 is CASSLSGSSTDTQYF. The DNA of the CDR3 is TGTGCCAGCAGCTTGTCTGGTTCTAGCACAGATACGCAGTATTTT.

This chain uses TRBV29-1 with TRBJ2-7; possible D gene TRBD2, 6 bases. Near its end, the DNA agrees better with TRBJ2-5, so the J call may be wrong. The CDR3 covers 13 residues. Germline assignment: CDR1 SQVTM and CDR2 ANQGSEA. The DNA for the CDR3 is TGCAGCGTTGCCCAGGGAGGCGAAGAGACCCAGTACTTC. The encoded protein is CSVAQGGEETQYF.